This record covers a single TCR beta chain. This sample is part of a study of CXCR3-negative and CXCR3-positive naive CD8 T cells. The TRB cDNA libraries were prepared by 5' RACE with UMI labels. TCRdb reprocessed the 5' RACE reads and reports one entry per CDR3 protein, with no DNA. Its clone listing holds roughly 24,000 distinct CDR3 sequences. Germline CDR1 MGHRA, CDR2 YSYEKL. This CDR3 has 15 residues. The sequenced material came from memory CD8+ T cells from blood. V gene TRBV4-1 combines with J gene TRBJ2-7. This receptor was taken from a human donor in good health. Some clones in this sample may be carry-over from other donors' samples. This CDR3 is CASSQDHPGTVEQYF.